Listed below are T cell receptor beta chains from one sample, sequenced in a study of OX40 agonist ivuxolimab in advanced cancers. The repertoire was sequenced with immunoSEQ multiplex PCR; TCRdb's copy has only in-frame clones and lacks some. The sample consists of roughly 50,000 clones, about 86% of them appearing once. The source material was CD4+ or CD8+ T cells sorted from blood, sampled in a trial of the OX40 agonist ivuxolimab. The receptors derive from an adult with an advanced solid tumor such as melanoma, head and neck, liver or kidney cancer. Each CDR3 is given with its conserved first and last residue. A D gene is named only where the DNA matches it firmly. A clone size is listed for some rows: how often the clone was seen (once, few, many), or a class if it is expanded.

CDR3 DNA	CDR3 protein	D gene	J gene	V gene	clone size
TGTGCCAGCAGCTTAGGGAGGGACAGGGACAATGAGCAGTTCTTC	CASSLGRDRDNEQFF	TRBD1	TRBJ2-1	TRBV7-9	NA
TGTGCCAGCTCACCCTTGCTCACCGGGGAGCTGTTTTTT	CASSPLLTGELFF	NA	TRBJ2-2	TRBV18	NA
TGTGCCAGTAGGTTGGGGCCAGCTCCTGGAAACACCATATATTTT	CASRLGPAPGNTIYF	NA	TRBJ1-3	TRBV19	NA
TGTGCCAGCAGCGTACATGTTCCAACAGATACGCAGTATTTT	CASSVHVPTDTQYF	NA	TRBJ2-3	TRBV9	NA
TGTGCCAGCAGCTTAACCGGGACAGGGCAGGCGGATACGCAGTATTTT	CASSLTGTGQADTQYF	TRBD1	TRBJ2-3	TRBV7-6	NA
TGTGCCAGCAGCGTTCGGGACAGGGTAATCTACGAGCAGTACTTC	CASSVRDRVIYEQYF	TRBD1	TRBJ2-7	TRBV9	NA
TGTGCCAGCACCCCTGGGGCCAACGTCCTGACTTTC	CASTPGANVLTF	NA	TRBJ2-6	TRBV7-9	NA
TGCAGCACCCTTTTTCTAGGCCGGGGGGGCCTGGGAGAGACCCAGTACTTC	CSTLFLGRGGLGETQYF	TRBD2	TRBJ2-5	TRBV29-1	NA
TGTGCCAGCAGCGAGGGCGGCCAAGAGACCCAGTACTTC	CASSEGGQETQYF	NA	TRBJ2-5	TRBV9	NA
TGTGCCATCAGTGAGTCGGGGTGGGAAAAACTGTTTTTT	CAISESGWEKLFF	NA	TRBJ1-4	TRBV10-3	few
TGTGCCAGCAGCCGGGGGATCACAGATACGCAGTATTTT	CASSRGITDTQYF	NA	TRBJ2-3	TRBV7-9	NA
TGTGCCATCCCGACAGGGCGGCACACTGAAGCTTTCTTT	CAIPTGRHTEAFF	NA	TRBJ1-1	TRBV21-1	NA
TGTGCCACCAGCAGAGACGACAGGGGGCCCCTACTTTCCTACGAGCAGTACTTC	CATSRDDRGPLLSYEQYF	TRBD1	TRBJ2-7	TRBV15	NA
TGCAGCGTTGAAACGGGATTGACGAACACCGGGGAGCTGTTTTTT	CSVETGLTNTGELFF	NA	TRBJ2-2	TRBV29-1	NA
TGTGCCATCAAGGAAGCAGGCTCCAATCAGCCCCAGCATTTT	CAIKEAGSNQPQHF	NA	TRBJ1-5	TRBV10-3	NA
TGTGCCAGCACCTCGGGGGGTCTGCAGGATACGCAGTATTTT	CASTSGGLQDTQYF	TRBD2	TRBJ2-3	TRBV9	NA
NA	CASSTEGSFLETQYF	NA	TRBJ2-5	TRBV9	NA
TGTGCCAGCAGCGCCCACCGGGAGCCCAATCAGCCCCAGCATTTT	CASSAHREPNQPQHF	NA	TRBJ1-5	TRBV7-2	NA